What follows are 7 T cell receptor beta chains derived from one specimen sequenced in a study of blood T cell repertoires in COVID-19. The assay was immunoSEQ multiplex PCR, and TCRdb's table has in-frame clones only and misses some. The sample gives 130,000 to 150,000 clones, approximately 81% of which show up once; around 8.8% is in the top ten. Material: peripheral blood. The receptors were gathered from a human donor in a cohort sampled during active COVID-19.

The rearrangement uses TRBV7-6 and TRBJ1-5, with D possibly matching TRBD1 (5 bases). Trimming left V 1 base short and J 0 bases short, with 16 bases between. Germline V gene sequence: CDR1 SGHVS, CDR2 FNYEAQ. The CDR3 is 18 residues long. CDR3 sequence: CASSLGQGTDFSNQPQHF. The CDR3 bases are TGTGCCAGCAGCTTAGGGCAGGGCACTGACTTTAGCAATCAGCCCCAGCATTTT.

This clone was found once. The chain links TRBV28 to TRBJ2-7, with 8 bases that match TRBD2. Germline values: CDR1 MDHEN, CDR2 SYDVKM. This CDR3 comprises 19 residues. Trimming at V came to 8 bases and at J to 0 bases, leaving 21 bases not matched to a gene. The CDR3 here is CASAELLAVTRSNSYEQYF. DNA of the CDR3: TGTGCCAGCGCCGAATTACTAGCGGTAACTCGCTCCAACTCCTACGAGCAGTACTTC.

The chain has TRBV28 and TRBJ2-3; the match to TRBD2 covers 11 bases. CDR3 length: 18 residues. The J segment lost 10 bases and the V segment lost 7 bases, leaving 22 bases of the junction unmatched. Germline V lookup: CDR1 MDHEN, CDR2 SYDVKM. CDR3: CASITGSTSGSTHPPQYF. Written as DNA, the CDR3 is TGTGCCAGCATAACAGGGTCTACTAGCGGGAGCACTCACCCCCCGCAGTATTTT.

The V and J genes are TRBV7-9 and TRBJ2-1, with no clear D. V was clipped by 1 base and J by 2 bases, with 9 bases between them. The CDR3 runs to 15 residues. CDR1 is SEHNR and CDR2 is FQNEAQ in the germline V gene (reference sequence). CDR3 protein: CASSLDGAPYNEQFF. CDR3 sequence (DNA): TGTGCCAGCAGCTTAGACGGAGCACCCTACAATGAGCAGTTCTTC.

The V and J genes are TRBV4-2 and TRBJ2-1; the D gene is possibly TRBD2 (6 bases). The germline gives CDR1 LGHNA, CDR2 YNFKEQ. This CDR3 spans 18 amino acids. Trimming shortened V by 1 base and J by 4 bases, and 20 bases separated the two germline ends. CDR3 sequence (DNA): TGTGCCAGCAGCCAAGGAACCCCTCGGGGGACTTTATACAATGAGCAGTTCTTC. Its protein is CASSQGTPRGTLYNEQFF.

The rearrangement joins TRBV5-1 to TRBJ2-7, with a possible D match to TRBD2 (5 bases). Germline V gene data show CDR1 as SGHRS and CDR2 as YFSETQ. This CDR3 has 16 residues. Trimming stripped 2 bases from V and 5 bases from J, with 20 bases between. The CDR3 region has the DNA TGCGCCAGCAGCTTTGGACTCTCCGGGGATCTAAACGAGCAGTACTTC. Translated: CASSFGLSGDLNEQYF.

The chain links TRBV18 to TRBJ2-4; no definite D call. Trimming removed 1 base from V and 0 bases from J, with 4 bases in between. The CDR3 covers 14 residues. Germline CDR1 reads KGHSH; CDR2 reads LQKENI. The CDR3 region is CASSPLLAKNIQYF. The CDR3 nucleotides are TGTGCCAGCTCACCACTCCTAGCCAAAAACATTCAGTACTTC. Based on the CDR3 plus reference TRBV18 and TRBJ2-4, the full variable domain is NAGVMQNPRHLVRRRGQEARLRCSPMKGHSHVYWYRQLPEEGLKFMVYLQKENIIDESGMPKERFSAEFPKEGPSILRIQQVVRGDSAAYFCASSPLLAKNIQYFGAGTRLSVL.